What follows describes a single T cell receptor beta chain. Trimming removed 3 bases from V and 0 bases from J, with 19 bases in between. The length of the CDR3 is 18 residues. Germline V gives CDR1 SGDLS, CDR2 YYNGEE. When the RNA was reverse transcribed, random hexamers were used with an input of roughly 0.45 to 1 ug. MiXCR, run by TCRdb on the immunoSEQ multiplex PCR reads, gives a single entry per CDR3 protein. The sample lists some 95,000 distinct CDR3 sequences, over 85% occurring once. This record belongs to a study of CD8 T cells in Susac syndrome. The origin of this receptor is a human donor in good health. Sequencing was performed on CD8+ T cells from PBMCs. V is TRBV9 and J is TRBJ2-1, with TRBD2 as a possible D gene (6 bases). The CDR3 sequence: CASSGRGGEGSSYNEQFF. Written as DNA, the CDR3 is TGTGCCAGCAGCGGGCGAGGCGGGGAAGGGAGCTCCTACAATGAGCAGTTCTTC.